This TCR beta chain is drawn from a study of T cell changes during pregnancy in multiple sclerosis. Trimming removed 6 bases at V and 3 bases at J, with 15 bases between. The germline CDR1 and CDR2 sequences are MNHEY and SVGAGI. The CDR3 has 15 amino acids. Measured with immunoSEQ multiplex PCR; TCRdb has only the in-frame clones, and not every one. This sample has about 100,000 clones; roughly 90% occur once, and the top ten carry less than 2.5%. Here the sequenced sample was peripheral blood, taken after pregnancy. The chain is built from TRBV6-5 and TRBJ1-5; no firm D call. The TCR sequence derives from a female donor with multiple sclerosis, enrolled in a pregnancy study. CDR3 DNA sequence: TGTGCCAGCAGCCCTAGCGACGGATCCAATCAGCCCCAGCATTTT. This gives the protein CASSPSDGSNQPQHF.